The 24 T cell receptor beta chains reported below all come from one sample, sequenced in a study of blood T cell repertoires in COVID-19. Assay: immunoSEQ multiplex PCR; the TCRdb copy retains only in-frame clones and omits some. The sample lists about 170,000 clones, roughly four fifths occurring once. The sequenced sample was peripheral blood. The receptors here all came from a woman aged 80 or over with acute or convalescent COVID-19.

V usage is TRBV5-1 and J usage is TRBJ1-1; no clear D. The germline V gene encodes CDR1 SGHRS and CDR2 YFSETQ. V gave up 4 bases and J gave up 2 bases, with 9 bases separating them. The CDR3 spans 13 residues. In nucleotides, the CDR3 is TGCGCCAGCAGCCCCCGGGTAAACACTGAAGCTTTCTTT. Its translation: CASSPRVNTEAFF.

The chain combines TRBV28 with TRBJ1-4; D unclear. CDR1 MDHEN and CDR2 SYDVKM come from the germline V gene. Between the trimmed V and J ends, which lost 6 bases and 3 bases, there was a span of 14 bases. The CDR3 is 15 amino acids. The CDR3 region has the DNA TGTGCCAGCAGACCGCGCCGGGTCCCTAATGAAAAACTGTTTTTT. This gives the protein CASRPRRVPNEKLFF. The entire variable domain, with the rest obtained from reference TRBV28 and TRBJ1-4, is as follows: DVKVTQSSRYLVKRTGEKVFLECVQDMDHENMFWYRQDPGLGLRLIYFSYDVKMKEKGDIPEGYSVSREKKERFSLILESASTNQTSMYLCASRPRRVPNEKLFFGSGTQLSVL.

J is TRBJ1-1 and V is TRBV6-2 or TRBV6-3, with unresolved D. Germline V gene lookup returns CDR1 MNHEY and CDR2 SVGEGT. The CDR3 consists of 18 residues. Trimming removed 2 bases at V and 4 bases at J, with 23 bases between. The CDR3 region is CASSYLLGSRRLSTEAFF. CDR3 bases: TGTGCCAGCAGTTACCTCCTCGGGAGCCGACGATTGAGCACTGAAGCTTTCTTT.

This chain uses TRBV19 with TRBJ2-5; TRBD2 might be the D (6 bases). The germline V gene has CDR1 LNHDA and CDR2 SQIVND (reference sequence). With 1 base removed from V and 5 bases from J, the gap between germline ends came to 11 bases. The CDR3 contains 14 residues. The CDR3 protein is CASSIVGLAETQYF. The CDR3 bases are TGTGCCAGTAGTATAGTCGGGCTAGCGGAGACCCAGTACTTC.

This sequence joins TRBV5-1 and TRBJ1-1; 8 positions match TRBD1. This CDR3 is built from 15 residues. Germline V gene data show CDR1 as SGHRS and CDR2 as YFSETQ. The ends lost 3 bases at V and 7 bases at J; junction bases unmatched: 11. DNA of the CDR3: TGCGCCAGCAGCTCCGGACAGGGTTTCCAGTTTGAAGCTTTCTTT. It specifies CASSSGQGFQFEAFF.

This chain links TRBV7-3 with TRBJ1-1, with 8 nucleotides matching TRBD1. CDR1 is SGHTA and CDR2 is FQGTGA in the germline V gene. The CDR3 consists of 13 residues. The junction had 3 bases not matched to a gene; V was cut back by 5 bases and J by 4 bases. The CDR3 loop reads CASSQQGVTEAFF. CDR3 DNA sequence: TGTGCCAGCAGCCAACAGGGGGTCACTGAAGCTTTCTTT.

This clone occurred a few times. The chain recombines TRBV28 with TRBJ2-2; 7 bases agree with TRBD1. The ends lost 8 bases at V and 7 bases at J; junction bases unmatched: 13. Germline V gene sequence: CDR1 MDHEN, CDR2 SYDVKM. This CDR3 comprises 15 residues. The CDR3 nucleotides read TGTGCCAGCGGAATTATGACAGGGTCGGGCGGGGAGCTGTTTTTT. Its protein is CASGIMTGSGGELFF.

This sequence joins TRBV18 and TRBJ1-4; tentatively, D is TRBD1 (5 bases). The germline gives CDR1 KGHSH, CDR2 LQKENI. The CDR3 covers 14 residues. V dropped 3 bases and J dropped 8 bases, with 13 bases sitting between them. In nucleotides, the CDR3 is TGTGCCAGCTCACCCGATGGGGCGAGGGAAAAACTGTTTTTT. Protein: CASSPDGAREKLFF.

This clone came up once. The rearrangement links TRBV12-3 or TRBV12-4 to TRBJ1-6; D is unresolved. Trimming removed 6 bases at V and 7 bases at J, with 10 bases between. There are 13 residues in the CDR3. The CDR3 DNA reads TGTGCCAGCAGGGCGCTAGAGAATTCACCCCTCCACTTT. Amino acids: CASRALENSPLHF.

The genes are TRBV7-9 and TRBJ1-2; D gene uncertain. The ends were cut back, 1 base at V and 2 bases at J, with 11 bases in the middle. Germline V CDR1 and CDR2: SEHNR, FQNEAQ (reference sequence). The CDR3 has 15 amino acids. CDR3 in DNA: TGTGCCAGCAGCTTAGACGGCAGGCCCAACTATGGCTACACCTTC. Amino acid sequence: CASSLDGRPNYGYTF.

This chain connects TRBV21-1 to TRBJ1-6; TRBD1 is the table's D call and was not checked against the DNA. TRBV21-1 is described as a pseudogene. The CDR3 is 12 residues long. CDR3 DNA: TGTGCCAGGACGGACACCCATTCACCCCTCCACTTT. Protein product: CARTDTHSPLHF.

This clone has just one count. The chain carries TRBV7-2 and TRBJ2-1, with 12 bases lining up with TRBD2. Germline CDR1 reads SGHTA; CDR2 reads FQGNSA. CDR3 length: 15 amino acids. Trimming at V came to 2 bases and at J to 8 bases, leaving 4 bases not matched to a gene. The CDR3 spells CASSLLAGGHDEQFF. In DNA form, the CDR3 reads TGTGCCAGCAGCTTACTAGCGGGGGGGCACGATGAGCAGTTCTTC.

The chain recombines TRBV9 with TRBJ1-3; D gene uncertain. This CDR3 contains 16 residues. Germline CDR1 reads SGDLS; CDR2 reads YYNGEE. V shed 3 bases and J shed 4 bases, with 17 bases lying between them. CDR3: CASSDGASLGGNTIYF. The CDR3 region has the DNA TGTGCCAGCAGCGACGGAGCCTCACTCGGGGGAAACACCATATATTTT.

V is TRBV27 and J is TRBJ2-7; D might be TRBD2 (5 bases). V shed 1 base and J shed 3 bases, with 7 bases lying between them. The CDR3 has 13 amino acids. Germline V gene lookup returns CDR1 MNHEY and CDR2 SMNVEV (reference sequence). The CDR3 loop reads CASSLYEGYEQYF. Here the CDR3 DNA reads TGTGCCAGCAGTTTATACGAGGGCTACGAGCAGTACTTC.

The V call is TRBV4-2, the J call TRBJ2-2, with 7 bases aligning to TRBD1. The V segment lost 1 base and the J segment 2 bases; nucleotides outside the gene matches: 10. The CDR3 sequence is 18 residues long. CDR1 LGHNA and CDR2 YNFKEQ come from the germline V gene. Written as DNA, the CDR3 is TGTGCCAGCAGCCAAGCGGTCCGGACAGGCCATAACACCGGGGAGCTGTTTTTT. The encoded protein is CASSQAVRTGHNTGELFF.

This clone was observed a handful of times. This chain joins TRBV11-2 and TRBJ1-2; maybe TRBD1 (6 bases). Germline CDR1 is SGHAT and CDR2 is FQNNGV. The V gene lost 5 bases and the J gene lost 4 bases, with 14 bases spanning the gap. This CDR3 region has 14 residues. CDR3 coding DNA: TGTGCCAGCAGCCCTACAGGGTGGGGCTATGGCTACACCTTC. It encodes CASSPTGWGYGYTF.

This clone has only a few counts. V gene TRBV7-6 combines with J gene TRBJ1-6; TRBD1 is a possible D gene (5 bases). There are 15 residues in the CDR3. V was cut by 6 bases and J by 4 bases, with 13 bases left in between. The germline V gene has CDR1 SGHVS and CDR2 FNYEAQ. CDR3 amino acids: CASSRTRGYNSPLHF. The CDR3 DNA is TGTGCCAGCAGTCGTACAAGGGGTTATAATTCACCCCTCCACTTT.

The CDR3 DNA follows: TGCGCCAGCAACATAGCGGGAGGCGACCAGTTCTTC. This encodes CASNIAGGDQFF. The chain links TRBV10-2 to TRBJ2-1, with TRBD2 matching 10 bases. The CDR3 has 12 residues. Germline assignment: CDR1 WSHSY and CDR2 SAAADI. V shed 7 bases and J 13 bases; nucleotides not matched to a gene: 7.

This clone was detected only a few times. The CDR3 nucleotides read TGTGCCAGCAGCGATCAAGGGGGTGAAGCTTTCTTT. It codes for CASSDQGGEAFF. The rearrangement joins TRBV7-2 to TRBJ1-1, with D tentatively TRBD1 (6 bases). Germline CDR1 SGHTA, CDR2 FQGNSA. The CDR3 extends over 12 amino acids. Trimming shortened V by 5 bases and J by 7 bases, and 11 bases separated the two germline ends.

There are a few counts of this clone. The chain combines TRBV18 with TRBJ1-4; 7 nucleotides match TRBD1. The germline V gene encodes CDR1 KGHSH and CDR2 LQKENI. The CDR3 is 14 amino acids. Trimming removed 6 bases from V and 8 bases from J; junction bases left unmatched: 9. CDR3 nucleotides: TGTGCCAGCTCTCTCGGACAGGAACGGGAAAAACTGTTTTTT. Translating it yields CASSLGQEREKLFF.

J is TRBJ2-5 and V is TRBV7-2; 7 positions agree with TRBD2. CDR1 SGHTA and CDR2 FQGNSA come from the germline V gene. This CDR3 region has 14 residues. Unmatched junction bases numbered 14, after V lost 4 bases and J lost 12 bases. The CDR3 DNA reads as TGTGCCAGCAGCTCCGACATTGGGGGGGGAGACAAGTACTTC. Its protein product is CASSSDIGGGDKYF.

J is TRBJ1-4 and V is TRBV11-2; TRBD1 might be the D (5 bases). This CDR3 is 14 amino acids long. V lost 5 bases, J lost 8 bases, and 15 bases lay in between. Germline V CDR1 and CDR2: SGHAT, FQNNGV. CDR3 nucleotides: TGTGCCAGCAGCCCGGTAAAGGGGCGGGAAAAACTGTTTTTT. It specifies CASSPVKGREKLFF.

The chain carries TRBV6-2 or TRBV6-3 and TRBJ1-2; perhaps TRBD1 as D (6 bases). Germline CDR1 reads MNHEY; CDR2 reads SVGEGT. The CDR3 has 15 residues. V was pared by 5 bases and J by 8 bases, with 21 bases between. The CDR3 loop is CASSNYRVRARGYTF. The DNA of the CDR3 is TGTGCCAGCAGTAACTACAGGGTGAGGGCGCGGGGCTACACCTTC.

This chain connects TRBV5-1 to TRBJ2-7; possible D gene TRBD1, 6 bases. CDR3 size: 14 residues. V lost 3 bases, J lost 5 bases, and 15 bases lay in between. Germline V gene data show CDR1 as SGHRS and CDR2 as YFSETQ. The CDR3 spells CASSSEIRGNEQYF. The CDR3 DNA follows: TGCGCCAGCAGCTCGGAGATCAGGGGAAACGAGCAGTACTTC.